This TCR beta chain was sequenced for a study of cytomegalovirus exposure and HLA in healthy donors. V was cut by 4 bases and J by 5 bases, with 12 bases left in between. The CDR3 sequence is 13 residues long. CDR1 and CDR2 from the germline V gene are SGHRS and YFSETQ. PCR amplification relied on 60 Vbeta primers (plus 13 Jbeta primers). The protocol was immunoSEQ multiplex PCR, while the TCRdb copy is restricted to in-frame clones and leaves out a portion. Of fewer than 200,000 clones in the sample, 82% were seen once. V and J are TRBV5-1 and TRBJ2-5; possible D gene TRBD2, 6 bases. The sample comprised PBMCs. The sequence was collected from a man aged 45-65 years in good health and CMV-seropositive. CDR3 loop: CASSRGRLETQYF. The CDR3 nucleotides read TGCGCCAGCAGCCGAGGGAGGCTGGAGACCCAGTACTTC.